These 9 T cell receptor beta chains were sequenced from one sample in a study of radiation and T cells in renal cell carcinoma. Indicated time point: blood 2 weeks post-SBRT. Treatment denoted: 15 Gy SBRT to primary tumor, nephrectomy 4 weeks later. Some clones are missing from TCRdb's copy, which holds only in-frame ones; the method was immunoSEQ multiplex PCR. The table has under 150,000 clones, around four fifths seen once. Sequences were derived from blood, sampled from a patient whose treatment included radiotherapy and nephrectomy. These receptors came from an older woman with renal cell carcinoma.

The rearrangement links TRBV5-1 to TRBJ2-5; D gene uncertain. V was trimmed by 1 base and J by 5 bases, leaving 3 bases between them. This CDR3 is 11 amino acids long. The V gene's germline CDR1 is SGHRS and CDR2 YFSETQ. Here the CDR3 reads CASSLRETQYF. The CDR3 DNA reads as TGCGCCAGCAGCTTGAGGGAGACCCAGTACTTC.

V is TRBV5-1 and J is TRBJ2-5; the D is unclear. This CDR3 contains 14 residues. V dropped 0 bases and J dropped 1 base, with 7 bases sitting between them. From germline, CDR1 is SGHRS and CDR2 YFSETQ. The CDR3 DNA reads TGCGCCAGCAGCTTGGGGAGTACCCAAGAGACCCAGTACTTC. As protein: CASSLGSTQETQYF.

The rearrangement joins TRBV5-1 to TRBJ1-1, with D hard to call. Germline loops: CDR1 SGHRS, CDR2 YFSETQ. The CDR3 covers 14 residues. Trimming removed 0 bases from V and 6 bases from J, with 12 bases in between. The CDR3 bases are TGCGCCAGCAGCTTGGGCGAACAAGGCGCTGAAGCTTTCTTT. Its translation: CASSLGEQGAEAFF.

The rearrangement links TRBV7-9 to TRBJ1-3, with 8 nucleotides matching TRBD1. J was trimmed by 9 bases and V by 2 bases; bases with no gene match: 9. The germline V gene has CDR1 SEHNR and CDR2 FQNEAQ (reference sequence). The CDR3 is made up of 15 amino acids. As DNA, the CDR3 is TGTGCCAGCAGCTTACATGACAGGGGAGGAGGCACCATATATTTT. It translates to CASSLHDRGGGTIYF. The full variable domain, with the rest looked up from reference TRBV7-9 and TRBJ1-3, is DTGVSQNPRHKITKRGQNVTFRCDPISEHNRLYWYRQTLGQGPEFLTYFQNEAQLEKSRLLSDRFSAERPKGSFSTLEIQRTEQGDSAMYLCASSLHDRGGGTIYFGEGSWLTVV.

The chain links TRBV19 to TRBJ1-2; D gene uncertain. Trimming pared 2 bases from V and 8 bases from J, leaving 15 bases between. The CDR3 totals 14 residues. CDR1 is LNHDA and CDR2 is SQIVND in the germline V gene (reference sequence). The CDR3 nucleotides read TGTGCCAGTAGTATAATGGAGGGATCGGGGGGCTACACCTTC. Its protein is CASSIMEGSGGYTF.

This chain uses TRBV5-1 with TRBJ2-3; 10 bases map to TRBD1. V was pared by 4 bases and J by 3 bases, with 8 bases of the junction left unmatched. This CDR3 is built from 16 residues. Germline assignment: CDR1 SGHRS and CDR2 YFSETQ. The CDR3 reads CASSDNPGQGTDTQYF. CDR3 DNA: TGCGCCAGCAGCGACAATCCGGGACAGGGGACAGATACGCAGTATTTT.

The CDR3 coding sequence is TGTGCCTGGAGTCGGACAGGGGGGGATGGCTACACCTTC. Translation: CAWSRTGGDGYTF. The rearrangement uses TRBV30 and TRBJ1-2, with 10 bases aligning to TRBD1. The CDR3 has 13 residues. Looked up from germline, CDR1 is GTSNPN and CDR2 is SVGIG (reference sequence). After removal of 2 bases from V and 6 bases from J, the junction contained 3 bases not matched to a gene.

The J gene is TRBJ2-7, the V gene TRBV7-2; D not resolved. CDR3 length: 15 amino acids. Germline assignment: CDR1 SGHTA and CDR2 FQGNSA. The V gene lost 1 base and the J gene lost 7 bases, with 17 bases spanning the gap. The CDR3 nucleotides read TGTGCCAGCAGCTTAGATTTCGCTGGTATGGGGGAGCAGTACTTC. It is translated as CASSLDFAGMGEQYF.

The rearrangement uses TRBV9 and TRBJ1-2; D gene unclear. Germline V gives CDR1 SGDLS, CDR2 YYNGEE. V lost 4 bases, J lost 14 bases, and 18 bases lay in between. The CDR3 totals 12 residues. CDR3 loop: CASSRDTLRETF. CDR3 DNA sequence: TGTGCCAGCAGCCGCGACACCCTCCGGGAAACCTTC. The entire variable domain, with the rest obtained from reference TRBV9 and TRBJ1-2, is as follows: DSGVTQTPKHLITATGQRVTLRCSPRSGDLSVYWYQQSLDQGLQFLIQYYNGEERAKGNILERFSAQQFPDLHSELNLSSLELGDSALYFCASSRDTLRETFGSGTRLTVV.